This entry is about one T cell receptor beta chain. Its antigen remains unidentified. The data stem from a study of OX40 agonist ivuxolimab in advanced cancers. About the research overall: As their treatment, patients were administered ivuxolimab, an agonistic anti-OX40 (CD134) antibody.

Regarding the study as a whole: At 0.1 to 3.0 mg/kg, CD4+ and CD8+ blood T cells expanded clonally by week 6.

Exclusion of a patient followed from autoimmune disease history or systemic immunosuppression. Data came from immunoSEQ multiplex PCR; TCRdb stores just in-frame clones and leaves some out. The sample consists of approximately 87,000 clones, about 88% of them appearing once. This sample comprised CD4+ or CD8+ T cells sorted from blood, obtained in a trial of the OX40 agonist ivuxolimab. This TCR was recovered from an adult with an advanced solid tumor such as melanoma, head and neck, liver or kidney cancer.

The CDR3 coding sequence is TGTGCCAGCAGCTTAGCAACTAGCGGGAGTCGGACCGGGGAGCTGTTTTTT. Its protein product is CASSLATSGSRTGELFF. The gene calls are TRBV7-2 and TRBJ2-2; 11 nucleotides line up with TRBD2. Germline-derived CDR1 and CDR2 are SGHTA and FQGNSA. V shed 0 bases and J 5 bases; nucleotides not matched to a gene: 5. CDR3 length: 17 residues.